This TCR beta chain was obtained from a study of T cells and copy number aberrations in small-cell lung cancer (dated by TCRdb to the early 2020s). Looking at the study overall: To relate T cell metrics to mutations and copy number aberrations, the same tumor regions underwent both TCR repertoire sequencing and whole-exome sequencing. Tumor TCR data were available for 16 to 20 patients, and TCR data from both tumor and normal tissue were available for about 13 patients. Results and caveats for the whole study, not just this receptor: Tumors had lower T-cell density, richness and clonality than adjacent lung tissue, but the difference in density was not significant. All specimens consisted of formalin-fixed paraffin-embedded tissue, which is known to introduce sequencing artifacts. The study was limited by a small sample size because surgical resection is uncommon in small-cell lung cancer, and validation of the findings is required.

Inclusive of the bounding cysteine and phenylalanine, the CDR3 is 12 residues long. The retained sequence is limited to the CDR3, 36 bases, with the frame set at the first base. For CDR1 and CDR2, the germline V gene (reference sequence) lists LNHDA and SQIVND. The V end loses 1 base and the J end loses 3 bases, and a stretch of 2 bases separates them. Comment on this clone: Which antigen it targets is not known. Within one base of it there is no much larger clone, and no base qualities were kept.

The immunoSEQ hsTCRB Kit, with multiplexed V- and J-gene primers, was used to amplify TCR-beta CDR3 regions from genomic DNA. Unique DNA barcodes were added in a second PCR, and samples were pooled together with a negative and a positive control. Pooled TCR-beta libraries were sequenced on an Illumina MiSeq with a 150-cycle paired-end protocol. The original pipeline was this. Adaptive Biotechnologies processed the raw sequencing data into a report containing normalized, annotated TCR-beta repertoires. T-cell density was computed as TCR-beta templates normalized to usable DNA, which was estimated by amplifying housekeeping genes. Richness was the count of unique rearrangements, and clonality was defined as 1 minus Pielou's evenness. As stored in TCRdb, this immuneACCESS dataset retains in-frame rearrangements with V and J assigned. A fraction of the clones does not appear; measured against another copy, unresolved V genes explain less than half of the discrepancy, and the remainder lacks a known reason. Clone size and V and J calls were adopted from that table, with D and trimming inferred from the DNA. The sample yields 7,500 or so clones; 82% were counted once. Clones ranked in the top ten supply under 5.5% of the sample.

The donors were limited-stage small-cell lung cancer patients who had surgical resection in Hangzhou, China, between the late 2000s and the early 2020s. All donors had upfront surgery without preoperative chemotherapy or radiotherapy, and none received immunotherapy before or after surgery. All 19 patients in the sequenced cohort were smokers or heavy second-hand smokers. Adjacent normal lung was taken at least 2 cm away from the tumor margin, and two pathologists confirmed by morphology that the adjacent normal lung was free of malignant cells. To characterize T cell repertoire heterogeneity, the study applied multi-region TCR-beta sequencing to resected limited-stage small-cell lung cancers and to tumor-adjacent lung tissue. The AllPrep DNA/RNA FFPE Kit (Qiagen) was used to extract genomic DNA from the FFPE tissue.

The sample was normal tissue next to the tumor. The rearrangement combines TRBV19 with TRBJ2-3, with the D gene not clear enough to name. The sequence derives from a woman aged 50 to 60 with small cell lung cancer. In nucleotides, the sequence is TGTGCCAGTAGTATAGCAACAGATACGCAGTATTTT. This yields the protein CASSIATDTQYF.